This record covers a single TCR beta chain. The specificity of this receptor is unknown. No much larger clonotype is one base removed from it; base qualities were not supplied. This record belongs to a study of spatial heterogeneity in lung cancer (dated 2019 in TCRdb). Regarding the research as a whole: Donors were approximately 72 patients with early-stage, untreated non-small cell lung cancer from the lung TRACERx cohort. Follow-up PBMC samples were sequenced whenever available, with a median time to follow-up of 2 to 3 years after resection. Beta-chain transcripts were consistently detected in greater numbers than alpha-chain transcripts, which likely reflected higher beta-chain transcript abundance. In the raw uncorrected reads, each unique combination of TCR and UMI appeared on average more than ten times. In non-small cell lung cancer, the study quantitatively compared TCR alpha and beta repertoires across several tumor regions, matched nontumor lung, and blood. Nonsynonymous mutation counts, determined by whole-exome sequencing of tumor tissue, were related to TCR repertoire features. Both alpha and beta chains were TCR-sequenced in samples taken at surgery, namely 220 tumor regions, 62 to 65 matched nontumor lung samples and just over 55 PBMC samples.

The label giving this sample's time point can be read as: blood at routine non-recurrence follow-up after resection. Without any cell sorting, TCR sequencing was performed on whole RNA extracted either from tumor and nontumor lung tissue or from cryopreserved PBMC samples. A patient was chosen for TCR sequencing only when enough RNA was available from at least two tumor regions. Libraries came from 5' RACE. The run used a NextSeq 500. The TCR library protocol attached a unique molecular identifier to each TCR cDNA molecule to allow correction of PCR and sequencing errors. As for the original processing: TCR identification, UMI-based error correction and CDR3 extraction were all carried out with Decombinator tools. TCRs above a frequency of 2 per 1,000, corresponding to the top 1% of the tumor frequency distribution, were defined as expanded. Each repertoire was subsampled 100 times to 5,000 TCRs, after which Renyi diversity was computed with the R vegan package. CDR3 similarity networks were built from amino acid triplet string-kernel similarity, with CDR3s being connected when pairwise similarity was above 0.82. TCRdb passed the public sequencing reads through fastp at Q25 and MiXCR, retaining productive beta sequences. Identical CDR3 proteins give one entry, which carries the most common genes and DNA. The V and J calls and clone size come from TCRdb's table, not from the authors' own analysis. Present in this sample are nearly 95,000 distinct CDR3 sequences, 15% to 20% of which were seen just once. The ten largest clones add up to roughly 22% of the sample.

What the research found in general, with its limitations: Confirming at a functional level the hypothesis that regional TCRs recognize regional mutations was considered to require additional single-cell paired TCR alpha and beta sequencing. Only roughly 14 patients were included in comparisons of baseline and follow-up blood repertoires. Ubiquitous expanded tumor TCRs were found in blood more often at tumor resection than at routine follow-up.

The CDR3 goes from the cysteine to the phenylalanine over 16 residues. Of the read, only the CDR3 DNA is kept; its 48 bases are in frame from base 1. Trimming removed 4 bases from V and 4 bases from J, leaving 17 bases between the germline ends. The germline V gene (reference sequence) specifies SSHAT as CDR1 and FNYEAQ as CDR2. This sequence uses TRBV7-7 and TRBJ2-1; tentative D gene TRBD1, with 6 bases matching. Material: PBMCs, obtained at follow-up. The clonotype was recovered from a male donor with early-stage non-small cell lung cancer. The DNA sequence is TGTGCCAGCAGCTCCGCACCGGGACAAGCTTACAATGAGCAGTTCTTC. It translates as CASSSAPGQAYNEQFF.